These 30 T cell receptor beta chains were sequenced from one sample in a study of regulatory T cells in long-lasting Graves disease. HTBI primers from iRepertoire and Arm-PCR of CDR3 regions yielded the TCR beta libraries. TCRdb re-derived calls from the multiplex PCR reads in MiXCR, one entry per CDR3 protein. The repertoire holds some 600,000 distinct CDR3 sequences, with about 16% as singletons. Sample time point: newly diagnosed GD, antithyroid drugs for less than 3 months. The TCR library was made from RNA that had been extracted from PBMCs in TRIzol. Separately, the same data were catalogued under a study of T cells in Graves' hyperthyroidism and ophthalmopathy.

The starting material was peripheral blood mononuclear cells (PBMCs), obtained at new diagnosis, from a patient treated with antithyroid drugs. The receptors stem from a man between 18 and 35 years old with Graves disease.

With regard to this clonotype: Being one base from a much bigger clone, this may be a read error. The chain couples TRBV28 to TRBJ1-5, with D uncertain. The CDR3 spans 17 residues. Germline V gives CDR1 MDHEN, CDR2 SYDVKM. In DNA, the CDR3 is TGTGTCAGCAGTTTGCCCGCCAGTCTAAATAGCAATCAGCCCCAGCATTTT. Translation gives CVSSLPASLNSNQPQHF.

This clonotype was recorded at least ten times. This chain uses TRBV30 with TRBJ1-6; D gene ambiguous. Germline loops: CDR1 GTSNPN, CDR2 SVGIG (reference sequence). With 2 bases removed from V and 10 bases from J, the gap between germline ends came to 12 bases. The CDR3 contains 13 residues. This CDR3 is CAWSRRAGSPLHF. CDR3 nucleotides: TGTGCCTGGAGTCGACGAGCTGGGTCACCCCTCCACTTT.

This clonotype was recorded many times. The V call is TRBV6-1, the J call TRBJ1-1; 9 bases fit TRBD1. V was clipped by 7 bases and J by 3 bases; unmatched bases: 6. The CDR3 runs 14 residues. Germline CDR1 and CDR2: MNHNS and SASEGT. The CDR3 is CASKIQGAHTEAFF. The DNA for the CDR3 is TGTGCCAGCAAAATACAGGGGGCGCACACTGAAGCTTTCTTT.

This clonotype has more than one count but fewer than ten. This rearrangement joins TRBV9 to TRBJ2-1; 10 nucleotides line up with TRBD1. Looked up from germline, CDR1 is SGDLS and CDR2 is YYNGEE. CDR3 size: 15 residues. The junction had 9 bases not matched to a gene; V was cut back by 4 bases and J by 8 bases. CDR3 nucleotides: TGTGCCAGCAGCCCCGACAGGGGGCCCCTCCATGAGCAGTTCTTC. Translated: CASSPDRGPLHEQFF.

This clonotype turned up a few times. The chain links TRBV13 to TRBJ1-1, with a tentative D call TRBD1 (5 bases). The CDR3 loop spans 14 amino acids. V was shortened by 5 bases and J by 3 bases, with 13 bases between the two germline ends. Germline CDR1 and CDR2: PRHDT and FYEKMQ (reference sequence). In nucleotides, the CDR3 is TGTGCCAGCAGCGAGGGACTGGAGGACACTGAAGCTTTCTTT. This translates into CASSEGLEDTEAFF.

This clonotype has only a few counts. This clone may be a read error of a much larger clone one base away. This chain uses TRBV28 with TRBJ2-3; D is perhaps TRBD1 or TRBD2 (6 bases each). Germline CDR1 MDHEN, CDR2 SYDVKM. The CDR3 has 13 residues. Written as DNA, the CDR3 is TGTGCCAGCATGAGATGGGGGGCAGATACGCAGTGTTTT. Amino acid sequence: CASMRWGADTQCF.

V gene TRBV7-9 combines with J gene TRBJ1-6; 7 bases fit TRBD1. CDR3 size: 14 residues. With 5 bases clipped from V and 10 bases from J, the junction kept 8 bases outside the gene matches. Per germline, CDR1 SEHNR and CDR2 FQNEAQ (reference sequence). CDR3 in DNA: TGTGCCAGCAGCCAACAGGGGTTATCGTCACCCCTCCACTTT. This translates into CASSQQGLSSPLHF.

V usage is TRBV6-1 and J usage is TRBJ2-7; 7 positions agree with TRBD2. V shed 1 base and J 6 bases; nucleotides not matched to a gene: 9. CDR1 and CDR2 (germline): MNHNS, SASEGT. This CDR3 is 15 amino acids long. The CDR3 DNA sequence: TGTGCCAGCAGTGAAGGGGTGGGGCGGGAGTTCGAGCAGTACTTC. Translation: CASSEGVGREFEQYF.

This clonotype has a count of ten or more. V gene TRBV15 combines with J gene TRBJ1-5; D gene uncertain. The CDR3 covers 12 residues. V was pared by 1 base and J by 11 bases, with 9 bases between. The germline CDR1 and CDR2 sequences are LNHNV and YYDKDF (reference sequence). CDR3 protein: CATSRVGSTQHF. As DNA, the CDR3 is TGTGCCACCAGCAGAGTCGGATCGACCCAGCATTTT.

There are many counts of this clonotype. It differs at one base from a far larger clone, so likely a read error. The V gene is TRBV5-1, the J gene TRBJ2-7, with 9 bases that match TRBD1. This CDR3 has 16 residues. Germline-derived CDR1 and CDR2 are SGHRS and YFSETQ. V gave up 1 base and J gave up 7 bases; unmatched junction bases: 12. In DNA, the CDR3 is TGCGCCAGCAGCTTGAGGGGGACAGGGTCCTACAATGAGCAGTACTTC. Translating it yields CASSLRGTGSYNEQYF.

For this clonotype: Being one base from a much bigger clone, this may be a read error. This chain links TRBV2 with TRBJ1-1; D unresolved. The germline V gene has CDR1 SNHLY and CDR2 FYNNEI. The CDR3 runs 11 residues. Trimming cost V 7 bases and J 7 bases, with 10 bases left between them. CDR3: CASTLGNEAFF. In nucleotides, the CDR3 is TGTGCCAGCACCTTAGGGAATGAAGCTTTCTTT.

This clonotype has only a few counts. The chain couples TRBV28 to TRBJ1-4; D not resolved. Trimming took 3 bases from V and 8 from J, leaving 16 bases between them. This CDR3 spans 15 amino acids. Looked up from germline, CDR1 is MDHEN and CDR2 is SYDVKM. In DNA form, the CDR3 reads TGTGCCAGCAGTTTCCCCGGGGTTGGCGAGGAAAAACTGTTTTTT. Translating it yields CASSFPGVGEEKLFF.

Ten or more counts support this clonotype. The chain combines TRBV6-1 with TRBJ2-3; 7 nucleotides line up with TRBD2. CDR3 length: 15 amino acids. Germline V lookup: CDR1 MNHNS, CDR2 SASEGT. The ends lost 8 bases at V and 6 bases at J; junction bases unmatched: 14. CDR3: CASSTSETTFDTQYF. As DNA, the CDR3 is TGTGCCAGCTCTACTAGCGAAACGACATTCGATACGCAGTATTTT.

The J gene is TRBJ2-7, the V gene TRBV4-1; TRBD2 aligns across 10 bases. CDR1 and CDR2 from the germline V gene are MGHRA and YSYEKL. V trimming: 1 base; J trimming: 4 bases; junction bases outside the gene matches: 10. The CDR3 totals 17 residues. The CDR3 protein is CASSQGLAGETWYEQYF. The CDR3, as DNA: TGCGCCAGCAGCCAAGGGCTAGCGGGAGAGACGTGGTACGAGCAGTACTTC.

V gene TRBV20-1 combines with J gene TRBJ2-5, with 7 bases fitting TRBD1. CDR3 size: 14 residues. Germline values: CDR1 DFQATT, CDR2 SNEGSKA (reference sequence). V lost 6 bases, J lost 2 bases, and 9 bases stayed unmatched. CDR3 nucleotides: TGCAGTGCCAACAGGGGAGCGATTCAAGAGACCCAGTACTTC. Its protein is CSANRGAIQETQYF.

For this clonotype: Since a far larger clone is one base different, this is likely a read error. The chain joins TRBV27 to TRBJ2-1; the match to TRBD2 covers 7 bases. J gave up 3 bases and V 6 bases, and 5 bases lay outside the gene matches. CDR3 length: 14 residues. In germline, CDR1 is MNHEY, CDR2 SMNVEV (reference sequence). CDR3 residues: CASSTRDYYNEQFF. In DNA form, the CDR3 reads TGTGCCAGCAGCACCCGGGACTACTACAATGAGCAGTTCTTC.

This clonotype showed up just once. The chain couples TRBV3-1 to TRBJ2-7, with 8 bases identical to TRBD1. Germline V lookup: CDR1 LGHDT, CDR2 YNNKEL (reference sequence). The CDR3 spans 14 residues. V was clipped by 4 bases and J by 6 bases; unmatched bases: 8. The DNA of the CDR3 is TGTGCCAGCAGCCTTCGGACAGGGCAGGTCGAGCAGTACTTC. Its protein is CASSLRTGQVEQYF.

The V and J genes are TRBV2 and TRBJ2-1; 7 positions match TRBD2. Germline assignment: CDR1 SNHLY and CDR2 FYNNEI. V lost 3 bases to trimming and J lost 10 bases; unmatched junction nucleotides: 3. This CDR3 has 12 amino acids. The CDR3 bases are TGTGCCAGCAGTGATCTAGCGGCAGAGCAGTTCTTC. It yields the protein CASSDLAAEQFF.

Many counts were recorded for this clonotype. This chain's CDR3 is CATREAGETQYF. In nucleotides, the CDR3 is TGTGCCACCAGAGAAGCGGGAGAGACCCAGTACTTC. The chain links TRBV24-1 to TRBJ2-5; possible D gene TRBD2, 6 bases. Germline values: CDR1 KGHDR, CDR2 SFDVKD. CDR3 length: 12 residues. V lost 7 bases, J lost 4 bases, and 9 bases lay in between.

This clonotype has a count of ten or more. The V gene is TRBV5-1, the J gene TRBJ1-1, with 7 bases fitting TRBD1. In germline, CDR1 is SGHRS, CDR2 YFSETQ. The CDR3 totals 15 residues. V shed 7 bases, J shed 5 bases, and the junction held 14 bases outside the gene matches. CDR3 bases: TGCGCCAGCCATGCAGTGGGAGGGGGCGGGACTGAAGCTTTCTTT. The encoded protein is CASHAVGGGGTEAFF.

This clonotype was picked up many times. The genes are TRBV12-3 or TRBV12-4 and TRBJ2-2, with TRBD2 matching over 9 bases. The CDR3 is 14 amino acids. Trimming took 6 bases from V and 2 from J; bases not matched to a gene: 1. CDR3 nucleotide sequence: TGTGCCAGCAGGACTAGCGGTAACACCGGGGAGCTGTTTTTT. It translates to CASRTSGNTGELFF.

Many counts were recorded for this clonotype. The CDR3 nucleotides are TGTGCCAGCAGCCCAAGGACTAGCGGGAGGTTCACCGGGGAGCTGTTTTTT. Translating gives CASSPRTSGRFTGELFF. J is TRBJ2-2 and V is TRBV7-2, with 14 positions matching TRBD2. Germline V gene sequence: CDR1 SGHTA, CDR2 FQGNSA. J gave up 4 bases and V 5 bases, and 6 bases lay outside the gene matches. The CDR3 has 17 amino acids.

This chain links TRBV4-1 with TRBJ2-7; tentatively, D is TRBD1 (6 bases). The CDR3 is made up of 13 amino acids. CDR1 is MGHRA, CDR2 YSYEKL, per germline. V was pared by 0 bases and J by 6 bases, with 9 bases between. CDR3 amino acids: CASSQEWGREQYF. The CDR3 region has the DNA TGCGCCAGCAGCCAAGAGTGGGGGCGCGAGCAGTACTTC.

This clonotype appeared a few times. The V call is TRBV18, the J call TRBJ1-3, with 7 bases identical to TRBD1. Germline loops: CDR1 KGHSH, CDR2 LQKENI. The CDR3 runs 16 residues. Trimming removed 0 bases from V and 3 bases from J; junction bases left unmatched: 5. The CDR3 sequence is CASSPPTGADGNTIYF. CDR3 sequence (DNA): TGTGCCAGCTCACCACCCACAGGGGCGGATGGAAACACCATATATTTT.

Many counts were recorded for this clonotype. The DNA of the CDR3 is TGTGCCAGCAGCTTAATACCTAGCGGCTACAATGAGCAGTTCTTC. Protein sequence: CASSLIPSGYNEQFF. The gene calls are TRBV11-1 and TRBJ2-1; 7 bases map to TRBD2. Trimming at V came to 2 bases and at J to 3 bases, leaving 4 bases not matched to a gene. The CDR3 loop spans 15 amino acids. Germline lookup yields CDR1 SGHAT and CDR2 FQDESV (reference sequence).

As for this clonotype: A single base separates this from a much larger clone, so it may be a read error. This chain's CDR3 is CANSLGTGSRVAEAFF. CDR3 coding DNA: TGTGCCAACAGTTTAGGGACAGGGTCTAGAGTGGCTGAAGCTTTCTTT. The V call is TRBV12-3 or TRBV12-4, the J call TRBJ1-1; TRBD1 matches at 9 bases. This CDR3 is built from 16 residues.

The chain employs TRBV19 and TRBJ1-3; no definite D call. V was trimmed by 1 base and J by 2 bases, leaving 6 bases between them. Germline CDR1 and CDR2: LNHDA and SQIVND (reference sequence). This CDR3 spans 14 amino acids. CDR3 amino acids: CASSIGLTGNTIYF. The CDR3 nucleotides are TGTGCCAGTAGTATAGGATTGACTGGAAACACCATATATTTT. Full variable domain (rest looked up from reference TRBV19 and TRBJ1-3): DGGITQSPKYLFRKEGQNVTLSCEQNLNHDAMYWYRQDPGQGLRLIYYSQIVNDFQKGDIAEGYSVSREKKESFPLTVTSAQKNPTAFYLCASSIGLTGNTIYFGEGSWLTVV.

This clonotype has ten or more counts. V gene TRBV27 combines with J gene TRBJ1-2, with 7 bases identical to TRBD1. Germline values: CDR1 MNHEY, CDR2 SMNVEV (reference sequence). V lost 6 bases, J lost 2 bases, and 6 bases stayed unmatched. CDR3 length equals 14 residues. The CDR3 is CASRPEGANYGYTF. The CDR3 bases are TGTGCCAGCAGGCCCGAGGGGGCGAACTATGGCTACACCTTC.

Only a few counts were recorded for this clonotype. This chain links TRBV6-4 with TRBJ2-1; D might be TRBD1 (5 bases). V gave up 2 bases and J gave up 7 bases, with 12 bases separating them. This CDR3 comprises 14 residues. The germline gives CDR1 MRHNA, CDR2 SNTAGT. The CDR3 DNA reads as TGTGCCAGCAGTGACGGGGCTAGTGGGAATGAGCAGTTCTTC. Encoded protein: CASSDGASGNEQFF.

This clonotype was detected only a few times. The chain couples TRBV18 to TRBJ1-2; the D is unclear. The CDR3 contains 14 residues. Germline CDR1 reads KGHSH; CDR2 reads LQKENI. Deletions cut 3 bases from V and 2 bases from J, with 10 bases between. The CDR3, as DNA: TGTGCCAGCTCACCCGCGGGAAAGAACTATGGCTACACCTTC. Its translation: CASSPAGKNYGYTF. Complete variable domain (other parts from reference TRBV18 and TRBJ1-2): NAGVMQNPRHLVRRRGQEARLRCSPMKGHSHVYWYRQLPEEGLKFMVYLQKENIIDESGMPKERFSAEFPKEGPSILRIQQVVRGDSAAYFCASSPAGKNYGYTFGSGTRLTVV.